This T cell receptor beta chain was observed in a study of blood T cell repertoires in COVID-19. About the research overall: Italy, Spain and the United States were the sources of the convalescent and acute COVID-19 samples. PBMCs, B-cell-depleted T cells, or T cells provided the cDNA or gDNA that made up the material.

V was pared by 2 bases and J by 2 bases, with 8 bases between. Germline-derived CDR1 and CDR2 are ENHRY and SYGVKD. This CDR3 region has 14 residues. Original processing methods: It was from reference gene primer amplification that nucleated cell counts were estimated. Assay: immunoSEQ multiplex PCR; the TCRdb copy retains only in-frame clones and omits some. The V and J calls and the clone size are those of that table, but D and trimming were determined from the DNA. This table holds 200,000 or so clones, 88% found once. This TCR was recovered from a man between 65 and 85 years old with acute or convalescent COVID-19. The rearrangement joins TRBV10-3 to TRBJ2-3; D is perhaps TRBD2 (5 bases). Sequencing input: peripheral blood. CDR3 protein: CAISEGLATDTQYF. Here the CDR3 DNA reads TGTGCCATCAGTGAGGGGCTAGCCACAGATACGCAGTATTTT.